This T cell receptor (beta chain) was sequenced for a study of shared clonotypes between healthy human individuals. Trimming took off 3 bases at V and 7 bases at J, with 8 bases between the two ends. Germline lookup yields CDR1 SGDLS and CDR2 YYNGEE. The CDR3 contains 12 residues. CD45RO negativity and positive selection for CCR7 defined naive CD8 cells, a population that excluded terminally differentiated effector memory CD45RA+ cells. Data came from immunoSEQ multiplex PCR; TCRdb stores just in-frame clones and leaves some out. The sample carries roughly 590,000 clones, roughly 96% recorded once. This TCR derives from a woman in her twenties or thirties in good health. Sequenced input: naive CD8+ T cells sorted from blood. This chain uses TRBV9 with TRBJ2-1; no firm D call. The CDR3 loop is CASSASRNEQFF. The CDR3 coding sequence is TGTGCCAGCAGCGCCTCTAGGAATGAGCAGTTCTTC. Filled out from reference TRBV9 and TRBJ2-1, the complete variable domain reads DSGVTQTPKHLITATGQRVTLRCSPRSGDLSVYWYQQSLDQGLQFLIQYYNGEERAKGNILERFSAQQFPDLHSELNLSSLELGDSALYFCASSASRNEQFFGPGTRLTVL.